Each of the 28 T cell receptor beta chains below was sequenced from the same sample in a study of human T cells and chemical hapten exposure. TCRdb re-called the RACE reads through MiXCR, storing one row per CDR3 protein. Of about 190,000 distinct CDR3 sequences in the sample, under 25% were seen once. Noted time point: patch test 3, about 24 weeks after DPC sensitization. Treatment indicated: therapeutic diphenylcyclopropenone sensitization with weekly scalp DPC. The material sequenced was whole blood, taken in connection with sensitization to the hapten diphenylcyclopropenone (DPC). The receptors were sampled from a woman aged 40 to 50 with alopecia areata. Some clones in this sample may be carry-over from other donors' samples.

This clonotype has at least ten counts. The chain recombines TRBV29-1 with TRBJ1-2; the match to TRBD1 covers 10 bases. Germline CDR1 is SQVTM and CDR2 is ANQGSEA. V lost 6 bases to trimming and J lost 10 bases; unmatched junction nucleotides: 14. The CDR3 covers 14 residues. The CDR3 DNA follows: TGCAGCGTCGACAAGACAGGGGGCGTCTCCTTCTACACCTTC. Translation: CSVDKTGGVSFYTF.

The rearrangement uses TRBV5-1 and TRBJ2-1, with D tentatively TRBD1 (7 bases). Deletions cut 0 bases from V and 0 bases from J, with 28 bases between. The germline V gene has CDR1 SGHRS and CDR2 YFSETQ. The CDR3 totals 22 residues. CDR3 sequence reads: CASSLAGGTGTPEKSSYNEQFF. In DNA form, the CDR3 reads TGCGCCAGCAGCTTGGCAGGGGGGACCGGGACCCCTGAAAAAAGCTCCTACAATGAGCAGTTCTTC.

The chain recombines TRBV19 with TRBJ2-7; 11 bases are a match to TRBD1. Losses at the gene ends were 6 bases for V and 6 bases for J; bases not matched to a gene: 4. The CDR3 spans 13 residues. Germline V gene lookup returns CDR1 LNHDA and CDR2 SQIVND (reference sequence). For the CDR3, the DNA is TGTGCCAGTAGAGGACAGGGGGCGCGCGAGCAGTACTTC. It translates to CASRGQGAREQYF. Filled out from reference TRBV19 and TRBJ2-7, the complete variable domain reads DGGITQSPKYLFRKEGQNVTLSCEQNLNHDAMYWYRQDPGQGLRLIYYSQIVNDFQKGDIAEGYSVSREKKESFPLTVTSAQKNPTAFYLCASRGQGAREQYFGPGTRLTVT.

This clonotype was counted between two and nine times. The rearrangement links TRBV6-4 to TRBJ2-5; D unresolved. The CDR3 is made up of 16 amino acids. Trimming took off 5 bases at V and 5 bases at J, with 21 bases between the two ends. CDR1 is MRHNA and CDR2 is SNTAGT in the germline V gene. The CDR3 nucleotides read TGTGCCAGCAGTTATGAGACGAAGAGATTTGTCGAGACCCAGTACTTC. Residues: CASSYETKRFVETQYF.

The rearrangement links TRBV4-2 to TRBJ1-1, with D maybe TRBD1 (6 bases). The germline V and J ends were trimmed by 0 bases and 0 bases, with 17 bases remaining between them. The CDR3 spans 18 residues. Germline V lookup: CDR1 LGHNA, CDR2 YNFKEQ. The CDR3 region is CASSQDRQGNGMNTEAFF. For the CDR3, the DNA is TGTGCCAGCAGCCAAGATAGGCAGGGGAATGGTATGAACACTGAAGCTTTCTTT.

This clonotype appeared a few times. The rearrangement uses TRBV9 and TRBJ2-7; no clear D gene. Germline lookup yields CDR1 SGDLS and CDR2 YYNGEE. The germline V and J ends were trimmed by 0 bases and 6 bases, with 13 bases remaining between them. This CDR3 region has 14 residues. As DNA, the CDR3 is TGTGCCAGCAGCGTAGGTCAGATTACGTCCGAGCAGTACTTC. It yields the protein CASSVGQITSEQYF. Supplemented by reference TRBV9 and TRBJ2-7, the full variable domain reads DSGVTQTPKHLITATGQRVTLRCSPRSGDLSVYWYQQSLDQGLQFLIQYYNGEERAKGNILERFSAQQFPDLHSELNLSSLELGDSALYFCASSVGQITSEQYFGPGTRLTVT.

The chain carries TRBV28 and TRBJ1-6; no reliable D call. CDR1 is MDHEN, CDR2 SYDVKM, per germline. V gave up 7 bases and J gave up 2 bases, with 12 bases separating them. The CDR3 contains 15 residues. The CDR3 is CASTAGRTYNSPLHF. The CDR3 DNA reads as TGTGCCAGCACCGCGGGCCGGACCTATAATTCACCCCTCCACTTT.

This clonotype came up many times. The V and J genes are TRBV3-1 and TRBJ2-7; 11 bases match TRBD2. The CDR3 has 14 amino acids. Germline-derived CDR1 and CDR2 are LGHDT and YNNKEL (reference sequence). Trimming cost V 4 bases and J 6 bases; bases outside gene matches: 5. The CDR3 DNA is TGTGCCAGCAGCCTGACTAGCGGGGAGGGCGAGCAGTACTTC. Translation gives CASSLTSGEGEQYF.

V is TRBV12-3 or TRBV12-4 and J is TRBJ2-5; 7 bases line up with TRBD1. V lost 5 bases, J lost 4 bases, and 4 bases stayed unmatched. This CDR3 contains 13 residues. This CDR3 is CASSNRGRETQYF. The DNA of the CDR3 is TGTGCCAGCAGTAACAGGGGTAGAGAGACCCAGTACTTC.

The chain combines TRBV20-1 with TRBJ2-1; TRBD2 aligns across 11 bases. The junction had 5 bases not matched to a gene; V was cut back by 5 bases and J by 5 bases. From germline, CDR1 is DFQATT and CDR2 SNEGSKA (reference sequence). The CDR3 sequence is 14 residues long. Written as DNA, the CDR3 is TGCAGTGCTGGACCGGGACTAGCGGACAATGAGCAGTTCTTC. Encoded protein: CSAGPGLADNEQFF.

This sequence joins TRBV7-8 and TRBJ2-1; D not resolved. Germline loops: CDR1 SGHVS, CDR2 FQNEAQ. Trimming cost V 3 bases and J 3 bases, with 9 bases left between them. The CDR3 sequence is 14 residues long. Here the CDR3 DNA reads TGTGCCAGCAGCTTTTTTTTCGTCTACAATGAGCAGTTCTTC. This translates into CASSFFFVYNEQFF.

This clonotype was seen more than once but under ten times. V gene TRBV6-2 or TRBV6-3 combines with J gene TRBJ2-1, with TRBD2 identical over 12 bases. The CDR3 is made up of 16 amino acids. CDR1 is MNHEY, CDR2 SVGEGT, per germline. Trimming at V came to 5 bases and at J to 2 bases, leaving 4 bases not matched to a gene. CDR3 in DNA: TGTGCCAGCAGTCGCGGGACTAGCGGGCCCTACAATGAGCAGTTCTTC. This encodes CASSRGTSGPYNEQFF.

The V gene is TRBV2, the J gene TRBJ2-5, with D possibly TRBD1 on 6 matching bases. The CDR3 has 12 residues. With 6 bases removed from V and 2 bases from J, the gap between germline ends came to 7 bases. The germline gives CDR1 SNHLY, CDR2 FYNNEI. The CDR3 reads CASRTGQETQYF. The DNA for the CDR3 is TGTGCCAGCAGGACAGGACAAGAGACCCAGTACTTC.

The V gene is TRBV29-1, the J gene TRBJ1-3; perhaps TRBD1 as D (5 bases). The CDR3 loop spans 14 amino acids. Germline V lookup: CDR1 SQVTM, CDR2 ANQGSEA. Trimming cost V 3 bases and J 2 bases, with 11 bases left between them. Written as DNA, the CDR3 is TGCAGCGTTGATGCCGGGGGAGCTGGAAACACCATATATTTT. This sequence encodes CSVDAGGAGNTIYF.

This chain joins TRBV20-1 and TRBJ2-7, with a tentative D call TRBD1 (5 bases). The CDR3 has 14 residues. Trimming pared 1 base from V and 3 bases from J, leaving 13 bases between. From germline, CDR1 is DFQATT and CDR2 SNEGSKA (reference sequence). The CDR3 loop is CSARVPLDSYEQYF. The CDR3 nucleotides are TGCAGTGCTAGAGTCCCCCTAGACAGCTACGAGCAGTACTTC.

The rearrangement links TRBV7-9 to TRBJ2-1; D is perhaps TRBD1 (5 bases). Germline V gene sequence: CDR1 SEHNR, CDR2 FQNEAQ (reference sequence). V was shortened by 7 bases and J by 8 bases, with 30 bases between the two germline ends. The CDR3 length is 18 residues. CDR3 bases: TGTGCCAGCAAACGCACACTGAAACAGGCCTCCCCTATCGATGAGCAGTTCTTC. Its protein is CASKRTLKQASPIDEQFF.

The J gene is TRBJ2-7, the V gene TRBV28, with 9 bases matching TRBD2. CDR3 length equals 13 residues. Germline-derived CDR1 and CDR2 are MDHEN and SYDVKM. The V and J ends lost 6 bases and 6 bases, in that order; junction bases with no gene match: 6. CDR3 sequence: CASSWGTSREQYF. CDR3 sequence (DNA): TGTGCCAGCAGCTGGGGGACTAGCCGCGAGCAGTACTTC.

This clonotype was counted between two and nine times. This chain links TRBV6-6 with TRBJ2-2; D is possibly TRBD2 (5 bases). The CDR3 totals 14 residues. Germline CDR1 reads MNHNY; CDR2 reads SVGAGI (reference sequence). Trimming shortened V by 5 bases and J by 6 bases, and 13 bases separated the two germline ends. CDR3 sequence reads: CASSPQLGPGELFF. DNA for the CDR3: TGTGCCAGCAGTCCGCAACTAGGTCCCGGGGAGCTGTTTTTT.

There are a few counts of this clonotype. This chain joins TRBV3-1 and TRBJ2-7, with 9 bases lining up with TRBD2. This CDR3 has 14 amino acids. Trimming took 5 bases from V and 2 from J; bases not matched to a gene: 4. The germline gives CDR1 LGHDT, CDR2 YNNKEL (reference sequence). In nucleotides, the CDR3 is TGTGCCAGCAGCTGGTCTAGCGGGACCTACGAGCAGTACTTC. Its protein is CASSWSSGTYEQYF.

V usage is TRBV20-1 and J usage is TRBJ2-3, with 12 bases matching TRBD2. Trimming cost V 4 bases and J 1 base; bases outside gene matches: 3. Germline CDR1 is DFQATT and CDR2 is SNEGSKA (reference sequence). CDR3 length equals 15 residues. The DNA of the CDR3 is TGCAGTGCTATCTCTAGCGGGAGGGGCACAGATACGCAGTATTTT. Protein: CSAISSGRGTDTQYF.

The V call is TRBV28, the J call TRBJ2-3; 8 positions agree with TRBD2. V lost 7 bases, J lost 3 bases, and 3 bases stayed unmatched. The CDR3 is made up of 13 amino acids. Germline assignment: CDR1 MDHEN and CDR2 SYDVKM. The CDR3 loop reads CASILAGTDTQYF. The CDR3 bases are TGTGCCAGCATATTAGCGGGGACAGATACGCAGTATTTT.

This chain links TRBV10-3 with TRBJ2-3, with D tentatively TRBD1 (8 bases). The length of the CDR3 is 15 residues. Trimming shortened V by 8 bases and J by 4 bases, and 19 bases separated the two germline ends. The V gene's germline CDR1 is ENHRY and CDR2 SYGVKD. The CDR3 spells CAIGGDRSTADTQYF. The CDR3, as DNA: TGTGCCATCGGGGGGGACAGGTCGACGGCAGATACGCAGTATTTT.

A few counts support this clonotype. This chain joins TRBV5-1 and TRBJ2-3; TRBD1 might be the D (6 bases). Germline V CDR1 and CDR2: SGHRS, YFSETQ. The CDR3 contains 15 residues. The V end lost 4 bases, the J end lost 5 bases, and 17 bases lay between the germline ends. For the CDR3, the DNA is TGCGCCAGCAGCGGTACCGGGACATTGGGAGATACGCAGTATTTT. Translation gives CASSGTGTLGDTQYF.

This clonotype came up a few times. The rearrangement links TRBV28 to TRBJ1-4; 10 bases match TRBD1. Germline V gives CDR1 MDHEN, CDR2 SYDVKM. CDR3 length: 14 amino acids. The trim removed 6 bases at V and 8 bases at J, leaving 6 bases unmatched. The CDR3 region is CASRTGGGGEKLFF. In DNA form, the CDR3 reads TGTGCCAGCAGGACAGGGGGCGGAGGAGAAAAACTGTTTTTT.

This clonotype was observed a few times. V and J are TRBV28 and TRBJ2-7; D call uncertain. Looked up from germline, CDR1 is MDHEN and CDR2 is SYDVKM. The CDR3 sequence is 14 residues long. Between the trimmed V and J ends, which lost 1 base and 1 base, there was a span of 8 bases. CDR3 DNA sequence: TGTGCCAGCAGTTTATTCGCCAGGTCCTACGAGCAGTACTTC. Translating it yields CASSLFARSYEQYF.

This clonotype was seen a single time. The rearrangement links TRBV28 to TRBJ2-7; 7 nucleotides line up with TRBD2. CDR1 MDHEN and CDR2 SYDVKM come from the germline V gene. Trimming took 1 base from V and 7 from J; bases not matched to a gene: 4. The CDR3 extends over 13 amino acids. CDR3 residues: CASSLSGGREQYF. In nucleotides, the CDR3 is TGTGCCAGCAGTTTATCGGGAGGCAGGGAGCAGTACTTC.

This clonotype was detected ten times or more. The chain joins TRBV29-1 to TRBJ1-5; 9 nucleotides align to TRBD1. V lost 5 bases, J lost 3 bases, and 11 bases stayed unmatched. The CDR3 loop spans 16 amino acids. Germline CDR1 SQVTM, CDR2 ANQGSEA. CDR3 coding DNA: TGCAGCGTTACCGAGCACGGGACAGGGACCAATCAGCCCCAGCATTTT. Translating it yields CSVTEHGTGTNQPQHF.

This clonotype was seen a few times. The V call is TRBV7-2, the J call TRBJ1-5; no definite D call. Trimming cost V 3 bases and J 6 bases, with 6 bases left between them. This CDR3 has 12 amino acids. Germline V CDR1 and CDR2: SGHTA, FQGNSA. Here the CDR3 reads CASSLMGQPQHF. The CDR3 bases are TGTGCCAGCAGCTTGATGGGTCAGCCCCAGCATTTT.